This TCR beta chain emerged from a study of CD8 T cells in ankylosing spondylitis. The CDR3 runs to 15 residues. Per germline, CDR1 MNHEY and CDR2 SMNVEV (reference sequence). Worth noting for this clonotype: One end of the junction does not line up with germline, which may come from a read error.

TCRdb used MiXCR to reprocess the 5' RACE reads, holding one entry per CDR3 protein. The sample has 350,000 to 450,000 distinct CDR3 sequences, 20% to 25% seen once. The genes are TRBV27 and TRBJ2-7, with D uncertain. Sequencing was performed on blood, either unsorted or a sorted T cell fraction (not recorded which). This clonotype originated in a male donor with ankylosing spondylitis or in good health (not recorded which). CDR3 residues: CASSLYAARSYGQYF. CDR3 bases: TGTGCCAGCAGTTTATACGCAGCTCGATCCTACGGGCAGTACTTC.